This T cell receptor (beta chain) stems from a study of molecular identifiers for immune sequencing clone quantification. This clonotype appeared many times. The V gene's germline CDR1 is MGHRA and CDR2 YSYEKL. Trimming removed 0 bases from V and 7 bases from J; junction bases left unmatched: 4. The CDR3 contains 15 residues. TCRdb analysed the PCR reads with MiXCR anew, one entry per CDR3 protein. The table lists about 510,000 distinct CDR3 sequences, about a fifth of them singletons. The specimen was naive CD8+ T cells from blood, with Jurkat cell RNA spiked in. Subset noted: FACS-sorted CD8+CD4-CCR7+CD45RA+ naive T cells. The chain recombines TRBV4-1 with TRBJ1-4; 8 positions agree with TRBD1. The receptor was derived from a human donor in good health. Some libraries in this study had Jurkat cell RNA spiked in. CDR3 DNA: TGCGCCAGCAGCCAAGACAGGGGGCCTTTTGAAAAACTGTTTTTT. Translation gives CASSQDRGPFEKLFF.